Listed here are 14 T cell receptor beta chains from one sample, sequenced in a study of cytomegalovirus exposure and HLA in healthy donors. PCR amplification relied on 60 Vbeta primers (plus 13 Jbeta primers). The method was immunoSEQ multiplex PCR; TCRdb's version includes in-frame clones alone and lacks a portion of them. The sample contains some 250,000 clones, more than 75% of which appear only once. The sample consisted of PBMCs. Receptors originate from a woman aged 40-49 years in good health and CMV-seropositive.

In this sample, this clone turned up once. The gene calls are TRBV7-6 and TRBJ1-5, with D uncertain. The CDR3 is 15 amino acids. Per germline, CDR1 SGHVS and CDR2 FNYEAQ. The germline V and J ends were trimmed by 0 bases and 5 bases, with 11 bases remaining between them. The CDR3 sequence is CASSLANGGHQPQHF. CDR3 DNA sequence: TGTGCCAGCAGCTTAGCAAACGGAGGGCATCAGCCCCAGCATTTT.

The rearrangement uses TRBV14 and TRBJ2-1; 9 bases map to TRBD1. V lost 0 bases to trimming and J lost 3 bases; unmatched junction nucleotides: 9. Per germline, CDR1 SGHDN and CDR2 FVKESK. CDR3 length equals 18 residues. The CDR3 bases are TGTGCCAGCAGCCAAGATATCCCACAGGGACAGGGCTACAATGAGCAGTTCTTC. Its protein product is CASSQDIPQGQGYNEQFF.

The J gene is TRBJ1-2, the V gene TRBV7-9, with 10 positions matching TRBD1. The CDR3 is made up of 16 amino acids. V trimming: 4 bases; J trimming: 10 bases; junction bases outside the gene matches: 15. CDR1 and CDR2 from the germline V gene are SEHNR and FQNEAQ (reference sequence). The CDR3 here is CASSSPGDRGSVDYTF. DNA for the CDR3: TGTGCCAGCAGCTCCCCAGGGGACAGGGGAAGCGTTGACTACACCTTC.

The J gene is TRBJ1-5, the V gene TRBV12-2. TRBV12-2 is a known pseudogene. This CDR3 comprises 13 residues. The CDR3 nucleotides read TGTGCAAGTCGCGAGAGGGGGGGTCAGCCCCAGCATTTT. This sequence encodes CASRERGGQPQHF.

The genes are TRBV10-3 and TRBJ1-1; D unclear. Germline CDR1 is ENHRY and CDR2 is SYGVKD. Trimming took off 0 bases at V and 4 bases at J, with 9 bases between the two ends. The CDR3 has 14 residues. CDR3 sequence: CAISESVTSTEAFF. The CDR3 bases are TGTGCCATCAGTGAGTCTGTTACGAGCACTGAAGCTTTCTTT.

CDR3: CASSARRQGLTEAFF. DNA for the CDR3: TGTGCCAGCAGCGCCCGACGACAGGGATTGACTGAAGCTTTCTTT. This chain links TRBV9 with TRBJ1-1; TRBD1 aligns across 7 bases. CDR3 size: 15 residues. V shed 3 bases and J 5 bases; nucleotides not matched to a gene: 10. Germline CDR1 reads SGDLS; CDR2 reads YYNGEE.

This chain uses TRBV4-3 with TRBJ1-1; D ambiguous. The CDR3 is made up of 15 amino acids. Trimming shortened V by 4 bases and J by 0 bases, and 12 bases separated the two germline ends. Germline V lookup: CDR1 LGHNA, CDR2 YSLEER. CDR3 loop: CASSLSERVNTEAFF. CDR3 bases: TGCGCCAGCAGCCTCAGCGAAAGAGTGAACACTGAAGCTTTCTTT.

There are a few counts of this clone. The chain employs TRBV7-9 and TRBJ2-6, with 8 bases lining up with TRBD2. V trimming: 5 bases; J trimming: 2 bases; junction bases outside the gene matches: 11. The CDR3 has 18 residues. The germline V gene encodes CDR1 SEHNR and CDR2 FQNEAQ (reference sequence). The CDR3 protein is CASSVSGTDLTGANVLTF. DNA for the CDR3: TGTGCCAGCAGCGTTAGCGGGACTGACCTCACTGGGGCCAACGTCCTGACTTTC.

The chain links TRBV9 to TRBJ2-2; 11 bases map to TRBD2. V gave up 4 bases and J gave up 1 base; unmatched junction bases: 3. CDR3 length: 16 amino acids. Germline V gene sequence: CDR1 SGDLS, CDR2 YYNGEE. Here the CDR3 DNA reads TGTGCCAGCAGCAGACTAGCGGGATTGAACACCGGGGAGCTGTTTTTT. This encodes CASSRLAGLNTGELFF. The variable domain in full, completed from reference TRBV9 and TRBJ2-2, reads DSGVTQTPKHLITATGQRVTLRCSPRSGDLSVYWYQQSLDQGLQFLIQYYNGEERAKGNILERFSAQQFPDLHSELNLSSLELGDSALYFCASSRLAGLNTGELFFGEGSRLTVL.

The J gene is TRBJ1-2, the V gene TRBV9; the D gene is possibly TRBD1 (6 bases). The CDR3 has 13 residues. V shed 2 bases and J shed 8 bases, with 13 bases lying between them. CDR1 SGDLS and CDR2 YYNGEE come from the germline V gene. The CDR3 is CASSVTGTGGYTF. Here the CDR3 DNA reads TGTGCCAGCAGCGTCACAGGGACGGGGGGCTACACCTTC.

The V gene is TRBV7-2, the J gene TRBJ1-4; 9 bases agree with TRBD1. The CDR3 is 14 residues long. The V and J ends lost 3 bases and 7 bases, in that order; junction bases with no gene match: 3. Germline V gene data show CDR1 as SGHTA and CDR2 as FQGNSA. The CDR3 DNA reads TGTGCCAGCAGCTTTGGACAGGGGTTTGAAAAACTGTTTTTT. Translation gives CASSFGQGFEKLFF.

The chain is built from TRBV13 and TRBJ2-5, with TRBD2 identical over 7 bases. V was pared by 3 bases and J by 7 bases, with 11 bases of the junction left unmatched. This CDR3 region has 15 residues. Germline assignment: CDR1 PRHDT and CDR2 FYEKMQ (reference sequence). The DNA for the CDR3 is TGTGCCAGCAGCTTGGGGGAGGGCAGGGCGGGGACCCAGTACTTC. This gives the protein CASSLGEGRAGTQYF. The full variable domain, completed using reference TRBV13 and TRBJ2-5, is AAGVIQSPRHLIKEKRETATLKCYPIPRHDTVYWYQQGPGQDPQFLISFYEKMQSDKGSIPDRFSAQQFSDYHSELNMSSLELGDSALYFCASSLGEGRAGTQYFGPGTRLLVL.

V usage is TRBV19 and J usage is TRBJ1-2; D unclear. Trimming took off 3 bases at V and 6 bases at J, with 2 bases between the two ends. The CDR3 runs to 10 residues. The germline V gene encodes CDR1 LNHDA and CDR2 SQIVND (reference sequence). The CDR3 nucleotides read TGTGCCAGTAGTATCGATGGCTACACCTTC. This encodes CASSIDGYTF.

The chain links TRBV7-8 to TRBJ1-4; D is unresolved. The V and J ends lost 2 bases and 5 bases respectively, with 6 bases between them. Germline V lookup: CDR1 SGHVS, CDR2 FQNEAQ. The CDR3 length is 13 residues. The CDR3 nucleotides are TGTGCCAGCAGCTTAAGGCGGAATGAAAAACTGTTTTTT. This codes for CASSLRRNEKLFF.